The T cell receptor (beta chain) under discussion was sequenced for a study of blood T cell repertoires in COVID-19. Overall study: The United States, Italy and Spain supplied acute and convalescent COVID-19 samples.

Germline V gene lookup returns CDR1 KGHSH and CDR2 LQKENI. The CDR3 consists of 14 residues. V gave up 2 bases and J gave up 4 bases, with 10 bases separating them. Sequenced by immunoSEQ multiplex PCR; TCRdb stores in-frame clones only, minus some. In the table there are 200,000 to 300,000 clones, around 86% of which are singletons. Sequencing was carried out using peripheral blood. This chain links TRBV18 with TRBJ2-3; possibly TRBD2 for D (6 bases). The receptor's source is a woman aged 25 to 45 who had recovered from COVID-19. Here the CDR3 reads CASSPGPSADTQYF. The CDR3 DNA follows: TGTGCCAGCTCACCAGGGCCTAGCGCAGATACGCAGTATTTT.